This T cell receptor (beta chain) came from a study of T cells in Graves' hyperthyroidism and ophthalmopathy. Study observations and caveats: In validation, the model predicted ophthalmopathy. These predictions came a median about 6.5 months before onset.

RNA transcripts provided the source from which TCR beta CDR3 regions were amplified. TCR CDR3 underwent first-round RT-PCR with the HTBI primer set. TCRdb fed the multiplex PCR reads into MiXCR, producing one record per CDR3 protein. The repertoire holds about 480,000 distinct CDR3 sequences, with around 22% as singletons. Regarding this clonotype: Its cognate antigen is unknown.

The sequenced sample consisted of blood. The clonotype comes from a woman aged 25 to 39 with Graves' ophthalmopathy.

The CDR3 sequence: CASSPAGGKGDEQYF. The CDR3 bases are TGTGCCAGCAGCCCCGCGGGGGGGAAGGGGGACGAGCAGTACTTC. V and J are TRBV11-1 and TRBJ2-7; 9 bases are a match to TRBD2. V shed 5 bases, J shed 5 bases, and the junction held 10 bases outside the gene matches. The germline V gene encodes CDR1 SGHAT and CDR2 FQDESV (reference sequence). The CDR3 runs to 15 residues.